This paragraph reports one TCR beta chain. What this receptor recognizes is not known. The sample holds no much larger clone one base away, and base qualities are not on file. TCRbeta CDR3 regions were amplified from genomic DNA by means of the immunoSEQ Assay, a bias-controlled multiplex PCR. The authors processed their data as follows. Nucleated cell counts per sample were estimated from amplification of reference gene primers within the assay. To quantify the absolute abundance of each unique TCRbeta CDR3 rearrangement, sequence reads were collapsed and filtered. For each sample, productive Simpson clonality was calculated as the square root of Simpson's diversity index across productive rearrangements. TCRdb provides this immuneACCESS table in a form limited to in-frame rearrangements. Some clones are lacking; in checked studies, under half of them reflect an unresolved V gene, and why the rest are absent is not known. V and J calls and clone size are given by that table; D and trimming were obtained from the DNA. The sample data list some 260,000 clones, and 70% to 90% of these were observed just once. The leading ten clones occupy about 6.7% of the sample.

These data originate in a study of blood T cell repertoires in COVID-19 (dated by TCRdb to 2020 to 2022). With respect to the entire study: Samples from collaborators originated in the United States, Italy and Spain and spanned both the acute and convalescent phases of COVID-19. The samples were drawn from two sources: the first 160 participants of the ongoing ImmuneRACE study, and fewer than 1,500 subjects contributed by 6 global collaborators. The material from the prospective study consisted of cDNA or gDNA derived from T cells, B-cell-depleted T cells, or PBMCs. Subjects who had been exposed to COVID-19, were actively infected with it, or had recovered from it provided the deeply sampled blood TCRbeta repertoires that made up the dataset. The repertoires were made available in a free public database intended to serve as a resource for research on the immune response to SARS-CoV-2. The sample metadata nearly always contained a de-identified subject ID, COVID-19 status, age in years and sex. Where available, HLA class I and class II types were obtained from metadata supplied by the sample provider rather than from assay-based typing. Results the study describes overall, beyond this receptor: How much clinical and demographic metadata was included differed by source and by participant, and the metadata was provided uncurated.

The cysteine opens and the phenylalanine closes a CDR3 of 16 amino acids. Just CDR3 DNA is preserved here, 48 bases in frame from base 1. From the germline V gene, CDR1 is LGHNA and CDR2 is YSLEER. Here V drops 4 bases and J drops 3 bases, and the junction holds 8 bases not matched to any gene. One collaborating source in Seattle enrolled patients while the patients were actively infected and followed the patients over time throughout the course of disease. The collaborating institutions used their own protocols to collect whole blood in K2EDTA tubes. For TCRbeta analysis, collaborators shipped samples as frozen whole blood, isolated PBMCs, or DNA extracted from either of those sample types.

The TCR sequence derives from a woman aged 25 to 39 with COVID-19, enrolled during active disease. The V and J segments used are TRBV4-3 and TRBJ2-4; 8 bases in between match TRBD1. The sequenced sample consisted of peripheral blood. The CDR3 is CASSLSITGGKNIQYF. In nucleotides, the sequence is TGCGCCAGCAGCCTTTCGATTACAGGGGGCAAAAACATTCAGTACTTC.